This T cell receptor beta chain was captured by sequencing in a study of identical twins. This clonotype was seen a few times. What it binds is unknown. Study conclusions and caveats: The study drew conclusions from cross-sectional statistical analysis, not from following the same donors. Memory repertoires showed no such pattern, whereas abundant cord blood beta clonotypes carried fewer insertions. Zero-insertion analyses were open to partial confounding by invariant MAIT and iNKT cells.

A universal primer binding site was introduced by template switching. The final cDNA contained unique molecular identifiers. Each CDR3 protein gets one entry after TCRdb re-called the 5' RACE reads with MiXCR. The table has some 1,600,000 distinct CDR3 sequences, more than 30% seen once. The TCR originated in a newborn girl in good health. Sequencing used cord blood.

CDR3 region: CATSVDRTPTDTQYF. The CDR3 region has the DNA TGTGCCACCAGTGTCGACAGAACCCCCACAGATACGCAGTATTTT. V usage is TRBV24-1 and J usage is TRBJ2-3; D might be TRBD1 (5 bases). The CDR3 length is 15 residues. Germline CDR1 KGHDR, CDR2 SFDVKD. The V end lost 5 bases, the J end lost 2 bases, and 13 bases lay between the germline ends.